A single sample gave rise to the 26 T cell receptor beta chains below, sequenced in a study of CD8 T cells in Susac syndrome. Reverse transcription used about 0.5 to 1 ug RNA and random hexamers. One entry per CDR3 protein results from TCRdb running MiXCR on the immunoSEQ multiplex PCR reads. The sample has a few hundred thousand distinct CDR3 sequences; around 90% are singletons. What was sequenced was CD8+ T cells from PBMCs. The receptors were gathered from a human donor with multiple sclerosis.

Here the CDR3 DNA reads TGTGCCACCAGCTCAGGGGTCGGCTTGGGGGACACTGAAGCTTTCTTT. It specifies CATSSGVGLGDTEAFF. The chain is built from TRBV15 and TRBJ1-1, with D possibly matching TRBD1 (6 bases). The V and J ends lost 5 bases and 3 bases respectively, with 19 bases between them. This CDR3 is 16 amino acids long. Per the germline V gene, CDR1 is LNHNV and CDR2 is YYDKDF (reference sequence).

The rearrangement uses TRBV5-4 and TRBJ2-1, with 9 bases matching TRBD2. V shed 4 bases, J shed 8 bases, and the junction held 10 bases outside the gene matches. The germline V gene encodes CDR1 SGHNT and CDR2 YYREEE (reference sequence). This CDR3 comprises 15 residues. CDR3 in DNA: TGTGCCAGCAGCACCCGAGTTGCGGGGGGGGATGAGCAGTTCTTC. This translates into CASSTRVAGGDEQFF.

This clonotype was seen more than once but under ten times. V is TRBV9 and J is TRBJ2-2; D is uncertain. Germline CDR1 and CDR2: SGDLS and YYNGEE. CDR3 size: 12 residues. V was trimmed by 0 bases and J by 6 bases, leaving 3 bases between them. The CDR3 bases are TGTGCCAGCAGCGTAGGTCCCGGGGAGCTGTTTTTT. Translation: CASSVGPGELFF.

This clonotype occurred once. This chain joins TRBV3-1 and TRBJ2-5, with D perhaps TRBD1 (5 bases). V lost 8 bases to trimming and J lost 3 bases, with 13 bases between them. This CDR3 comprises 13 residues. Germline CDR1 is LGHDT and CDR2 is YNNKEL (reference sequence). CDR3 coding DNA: TGTGCCAGCCTTGTGCAGGGCGAAGAGACCCAGTACTTC. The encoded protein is CASLVQGEETQYF.

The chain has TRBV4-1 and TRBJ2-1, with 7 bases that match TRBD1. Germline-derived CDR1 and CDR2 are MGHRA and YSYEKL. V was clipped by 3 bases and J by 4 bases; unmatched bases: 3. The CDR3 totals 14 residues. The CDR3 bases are TGCGCCAGCAGCCATAAGACAGGGTACAATGAGCAGTTCTTC. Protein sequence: CASSHKTGYNEQFF.

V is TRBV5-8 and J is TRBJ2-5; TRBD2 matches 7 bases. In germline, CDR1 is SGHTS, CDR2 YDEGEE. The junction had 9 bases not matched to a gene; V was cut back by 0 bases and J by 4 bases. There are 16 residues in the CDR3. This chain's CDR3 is CASSLAAGVGGETQYF. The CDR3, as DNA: TGTGCCAGCAGCTTGGCCGCGGGGGTCGGAGGAGAGACCCAGTACTTC.

Written as DNA, the CDR3 is TGTGCCAGCAGCATTACACAGGGGATGAACACTGAAGCTTTCTTT. Its protein product is CASSITQGMNTEAFF. The chain joins TRBV13 to TRBJ1-1, with TRBD1 identical over 7 bases. Germline V CDR1 and CDR2: PRHDT, FYEKMQ (reference sequence). The CDR3 loop spans 15 amino acids. J lost 0 bases, V lost 5 bases, and 6 bases had no gene match.

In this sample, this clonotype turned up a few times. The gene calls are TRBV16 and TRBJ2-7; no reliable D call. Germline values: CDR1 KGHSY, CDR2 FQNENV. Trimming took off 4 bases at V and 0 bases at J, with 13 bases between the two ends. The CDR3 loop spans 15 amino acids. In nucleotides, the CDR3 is TGTGCCAGCAGCCCGAACGACCCCAGCTCCTACGAGCAGTACTTC. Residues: CASSPNDPSSYEQYF.

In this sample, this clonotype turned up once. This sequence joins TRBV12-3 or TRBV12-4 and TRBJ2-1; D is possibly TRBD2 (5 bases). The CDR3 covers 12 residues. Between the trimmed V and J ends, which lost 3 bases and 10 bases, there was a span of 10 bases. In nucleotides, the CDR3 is TGTGCCAGCAGTTTGGAGGAAGGAGAGCAGTTCTTC. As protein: CASSLEEGEQFF.

In DNA form, the CDR3 reads TGTGCCAGCAGCCGAGAGGGTGCCGGCGACTACGAGCAGTACTTC. Translating gives CASSREGAGDYEQYF. V and J are TRBV4-2 and TRBJ2-7; D possibly corresponds to TRBD2 (5 bases). CDR1 is LGHNA, CDR2 YNFKEQ, per germline. The CDR3 spans 15 residues. Trimming removed 4 bases at V and 3 bases at J, with 16 bases between.

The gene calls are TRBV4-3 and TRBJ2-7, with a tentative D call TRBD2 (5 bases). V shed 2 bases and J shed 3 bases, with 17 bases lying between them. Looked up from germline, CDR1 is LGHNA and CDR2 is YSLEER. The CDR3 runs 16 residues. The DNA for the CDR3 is TGCGCCAGCAGCCAACTCGCCGGGCACGGGGACTACGAGCAGTACTTC. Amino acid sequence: CASSQLAGHGDYEQYF.

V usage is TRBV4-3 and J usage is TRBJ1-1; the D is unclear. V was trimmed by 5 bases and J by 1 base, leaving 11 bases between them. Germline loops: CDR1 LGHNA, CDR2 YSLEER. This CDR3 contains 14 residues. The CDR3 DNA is TGCGCCAGCAGCACAGCAGTAGGGAACACTGAAGCTTTCTTT. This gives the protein CASSTAVGNTEAFF.

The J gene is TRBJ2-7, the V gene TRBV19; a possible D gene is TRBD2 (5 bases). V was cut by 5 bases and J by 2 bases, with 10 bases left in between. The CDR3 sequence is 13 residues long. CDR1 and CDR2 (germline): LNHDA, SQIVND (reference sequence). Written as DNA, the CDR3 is TGTGCCAGTAGTCAGGACTTCGCCTACGAGCAGTACTTC. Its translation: CASSQDFAYEQYF.

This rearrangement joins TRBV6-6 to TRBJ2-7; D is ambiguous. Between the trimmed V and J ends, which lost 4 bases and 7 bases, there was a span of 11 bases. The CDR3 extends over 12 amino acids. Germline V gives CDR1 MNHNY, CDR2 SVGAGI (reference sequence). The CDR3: CASSSGSLEQYF. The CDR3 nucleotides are TGTGCCAGCAGTTCTGGGTCTCTGGAGCAGTACTTC.

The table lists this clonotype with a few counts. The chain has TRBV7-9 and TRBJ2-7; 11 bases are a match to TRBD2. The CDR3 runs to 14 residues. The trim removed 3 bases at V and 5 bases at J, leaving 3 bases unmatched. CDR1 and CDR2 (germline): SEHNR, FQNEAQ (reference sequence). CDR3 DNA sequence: TGTGCCAGCAGCTTCGGTAGCGGGAGGGACGAGCAGTACTTC. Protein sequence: CASSFGSGRDEQYF.

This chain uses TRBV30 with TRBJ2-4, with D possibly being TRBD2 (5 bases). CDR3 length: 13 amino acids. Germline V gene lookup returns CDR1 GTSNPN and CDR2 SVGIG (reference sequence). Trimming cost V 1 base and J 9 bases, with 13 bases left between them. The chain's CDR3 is CAWSAGVVAIQYF. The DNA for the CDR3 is TGTGCCTGGAGTGCCGGGGTGGTGGCCATTCAGTACTTC.

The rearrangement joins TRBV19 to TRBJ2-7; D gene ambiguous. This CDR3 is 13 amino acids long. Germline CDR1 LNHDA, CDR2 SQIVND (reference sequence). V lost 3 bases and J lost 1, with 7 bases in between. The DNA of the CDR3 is TGTGCCAGTAGTATTGGCGGATCCTACGAGCAGTACTTC. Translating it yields CASSIGGSYEQYF.

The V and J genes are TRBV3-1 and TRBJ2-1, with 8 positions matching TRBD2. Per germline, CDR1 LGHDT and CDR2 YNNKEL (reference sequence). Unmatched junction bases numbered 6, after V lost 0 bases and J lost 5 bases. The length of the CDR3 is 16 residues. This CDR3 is CASSQDAAGVHNEQFF. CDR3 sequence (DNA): TGTGCCAGCAGCCAAGACGCAGCGGGAGTCCACAATGAGCAGTTCTTC.

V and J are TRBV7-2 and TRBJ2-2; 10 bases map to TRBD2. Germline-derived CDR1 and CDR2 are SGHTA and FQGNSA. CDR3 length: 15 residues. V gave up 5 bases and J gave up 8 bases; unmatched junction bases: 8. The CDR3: CASSPLAGATGELFF. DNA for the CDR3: TGTGCCAGCAGCCCCCTAGCGGGAGCGACAGGGGAGCTGTTTTTT.

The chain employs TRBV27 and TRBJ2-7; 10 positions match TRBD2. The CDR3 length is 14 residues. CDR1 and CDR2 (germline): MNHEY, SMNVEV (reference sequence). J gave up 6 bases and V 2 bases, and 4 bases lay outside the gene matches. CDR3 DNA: TGTGCCAGCAGTTTAAGCGGGGGGGCCGGCGAGCAGTACTTC. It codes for CASSLSGGAGEQYF.

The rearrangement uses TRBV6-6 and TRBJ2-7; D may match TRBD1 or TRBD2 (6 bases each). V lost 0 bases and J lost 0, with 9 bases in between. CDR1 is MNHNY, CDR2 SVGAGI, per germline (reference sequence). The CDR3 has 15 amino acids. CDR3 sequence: CASSYSGGLSYEQYF. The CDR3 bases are TGTGCCAGCAGTTACTCTGGGGGGCTCTCCTACGAGCAGTACTTC.

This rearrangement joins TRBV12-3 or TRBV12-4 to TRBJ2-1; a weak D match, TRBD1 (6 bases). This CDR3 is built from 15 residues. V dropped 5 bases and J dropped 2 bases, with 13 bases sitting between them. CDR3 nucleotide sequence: TGTGCCAGCAGTCCGCCTCGACAGGCCTACAATGAGCAGTTCTTC. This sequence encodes CASSPPRQAYNEQFF.

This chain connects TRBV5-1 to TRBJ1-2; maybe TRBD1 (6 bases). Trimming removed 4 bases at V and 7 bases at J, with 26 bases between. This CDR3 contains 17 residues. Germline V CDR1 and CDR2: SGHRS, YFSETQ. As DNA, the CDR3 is TGCGCCAGCAGCCCTTCCTACGGGGGGGCTCCACTCGGTGGCTACACCTTC. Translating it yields CASSPSYGGAPLGGYTF.

The CDR3 reads CASSFPPGGSPYGYTF. The CDR3, as DNA: TGTGCCAGCAGTTTCCCCCCAGGGGGCAGCCCCTATGGCTACACCTTC. The chain uses TRBV28 and TRBJ1-2; 8 bases align to TRBD1. Looked up from germline, CDR1 is MDHEN and CDR2 is SYDVKM. The ends lost 3 bases at V and 4 bases at J; junction bases unmatched: 10. The length of the CDR3 is 16 residues.

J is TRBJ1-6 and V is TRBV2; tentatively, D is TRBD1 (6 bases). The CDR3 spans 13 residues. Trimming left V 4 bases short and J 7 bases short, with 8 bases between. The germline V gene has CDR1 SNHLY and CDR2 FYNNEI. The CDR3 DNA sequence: TGTGCCAGCAGTGGGCAGGGGAATTCACCCCTCCACTTT. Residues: CASSGQGNSPLHF.

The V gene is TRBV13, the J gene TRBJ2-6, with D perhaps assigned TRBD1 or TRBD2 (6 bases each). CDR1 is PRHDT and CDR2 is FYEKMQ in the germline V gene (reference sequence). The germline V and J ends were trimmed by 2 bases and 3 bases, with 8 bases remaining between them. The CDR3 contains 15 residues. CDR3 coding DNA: TGTGCCAGCAGCTTACGGGGGCTTGGGGCCAACGTCCTGACTTTC. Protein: CASSLRGLGANVLTF. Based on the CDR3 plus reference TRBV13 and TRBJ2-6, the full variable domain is AAGVIQSPRHLIKEKRETATLKCYPIPRHDTVYWYQQGPGQDPQFLISFYEKMQSDKGSIPDRFSAQQFSDYHSELNMSSLELGDSALYFCASSLRGLGANVLTFGAGSRLTVL.